The rows below give T cell receptor beta chains drawn from one sample of a study of CD8 T cells in Susac syndrome. TCRdb reanalysed the immunoSEQ multiplex PCR reads using MiXCR and keeps one entry per CDR3 protein. Here the sample spans tens of thousands of distinct CDR3 sequences, nearly 96% being singletons. Sequencing used CD4+ T cells from PBMCs. The source is a human donor with multiple sclerosis. Both conserved end residues are part of each CDR3. The D gene is left open where the match is weak.

J | V | D | length | DNA | CDR3
TRBJ2-3 | TRBV30 | . | 13 | TGTGCCTGGAGTGTACAAGGCACAGATACGCAGTATTTT | CAWSVQGTDTQYF
TRBJ1-2 | TRBV29-1 | . | 13 | TGCAGCGTTGAACCTGGGGCAGGGGATGGCTACACCTTC | CSVEPGAGDGYTF
TRBJ2-2 | TRBV19 | . | 14 | TGTGCCAGTACCCCCGGGACGCTCACCGGGGAGCTGTTTTTT | CASTPGTLTGELFF
TRBJ2-7 | TRBV11-2 | . | 11 | TGTGCCAGCAGCGATTTCTACGAGCAGTACTTC | CASSDFYEQYF
TRBJ1-5 | TRBV24-1 | . | 13 | TGTGCCACCAGTGCGGGCAGAAATCAGCCCCAGCATTTT | CATSAGRNQPQHF
TRBJ2-3 | TRBV5-1 | . | 16 | TGCGCCAGCAGCTCGTCGGGACACCACAGCACAGATACGCAGTATTTT | CASSSSGHHSTDTQYF
TRBJ2-5 | TRBV6-1 | . | 14 | TGTGCCAGCAGTGCCACCTGGACCCTAGAGACCCAGTACTTC | CASSATWTLETQYF
TRBJ2-7 | TRBV5-1 | TRBD1 | 15 | TGCGCCAGCAGCTTTTCCGGGACAGTGGAGTACGAGCAGTACTTC | CASSFSGTVEYEQYF
TRBJ2-2 | TRBV5-4 | TRBD1 | 15 | TGTGCCAGCAGCCCGGGACAGGGTGGTGCCGGGGAGCTGTTTTTT | CASSPGQGGAGELFF
TRBJ2-5 | TRBV5-1 | . | 14 | TGCGCCAGCAGCCTCTTTGGGGTCCAAGAGACCCAGTACTTC | CASSLFGVQETQYF
TRBJ2-1 | TRBV6-2/TRBV6-3 | . | 16 | TGTGCCAGCAGTTATTCCCCCCAGCGGGTCGACAATGAGCAGTTCTTC | CASSYSPQRVDNEQFF
TRBJ2-2 | TRBV5-1 | . | 14 | TGCGCCAGCAGCTGGAAGGGCAGCACCGGGGAGCTGTTTTTT | CASSWKGSTGELFF
TRBJ1-1 | TRBV5-6 | . | 14 | TGTGCCAGCAGCTTCCCCTTTTCAGGCGCTGAAGCTTTCTTT | CASSFPFSGAEAFF
TRBJ1-5 | TRBV6-1 | TRBD1 | 17 | TGTGCCAGCAGGGGCGGACAGGGTCCCTATAGCAATCAGCCCCAGCATTTT | CASRGGQGPYSNQPQHF
TRBJ2-5 | TRBV20-1 | TRBD2 | 16 | TGCAGTGCTGGGACTAGCGGGGCACCCACCACCGAGACCCAGTACTTC | CSAGTSGAPTTETQYF
TRBJ2-3 | TRBV3-1 | . | 14 | TGTGCCAGCAGCCAAGGCGTATGGGCAGATACGCAGTATTTT | CASSQGVWADTQYF
TRBJ1-4 | TRBV7-2 | . | 15 | TGTGCCAGCAGCTTAGCCTCGGACAGTTCGGGAAAACTGTTTTTT | CASSLASDSSGKLFF